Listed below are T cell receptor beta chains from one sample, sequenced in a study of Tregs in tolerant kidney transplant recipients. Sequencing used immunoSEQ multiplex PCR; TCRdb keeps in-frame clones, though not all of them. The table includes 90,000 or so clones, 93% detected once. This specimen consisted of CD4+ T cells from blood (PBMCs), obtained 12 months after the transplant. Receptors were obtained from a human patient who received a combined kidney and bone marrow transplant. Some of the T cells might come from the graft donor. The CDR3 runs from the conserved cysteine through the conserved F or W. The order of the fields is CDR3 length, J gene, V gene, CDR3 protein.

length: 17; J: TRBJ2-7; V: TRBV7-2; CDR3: CASSPGQVRLWHLEQYF
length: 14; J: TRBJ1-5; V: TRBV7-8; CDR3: CASSFRARDQPQHF
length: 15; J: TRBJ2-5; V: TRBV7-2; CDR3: CASSFYSLSQETQYF
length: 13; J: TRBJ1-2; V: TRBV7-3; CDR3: CASSPGQGYGYTF
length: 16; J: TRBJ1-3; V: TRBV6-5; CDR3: CASSYAGTESGNTIYF
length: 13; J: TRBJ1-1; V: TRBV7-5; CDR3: CVRSSQGSTEAFF
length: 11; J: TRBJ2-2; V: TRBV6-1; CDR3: CASSRTGELFF
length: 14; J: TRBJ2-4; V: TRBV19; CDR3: CASSPGQGRNIQYF
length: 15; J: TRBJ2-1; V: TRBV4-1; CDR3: CASSQGLAGHNEQFF
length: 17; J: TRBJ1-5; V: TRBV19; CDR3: CASSGGTGRGYNQPQHF
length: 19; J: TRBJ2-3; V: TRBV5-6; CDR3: CASSSYSGTSGRPADTQYF
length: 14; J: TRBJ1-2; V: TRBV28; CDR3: CASSSWDRNYFYTF
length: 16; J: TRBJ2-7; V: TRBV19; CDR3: CASSTAPRGISYEQYF
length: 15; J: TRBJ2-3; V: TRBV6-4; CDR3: CASSGLPGSTDTQYF
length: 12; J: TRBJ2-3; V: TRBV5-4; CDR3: CASSLRGHGWYF
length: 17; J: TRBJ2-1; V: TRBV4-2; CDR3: CASSHVESSGRVNEQFF
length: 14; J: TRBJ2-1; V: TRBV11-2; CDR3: CASSSLQGLGEQFF
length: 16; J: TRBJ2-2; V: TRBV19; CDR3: CASRIHTGAFTGELFF
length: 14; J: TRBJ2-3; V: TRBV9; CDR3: CASNPSGSADTQYF
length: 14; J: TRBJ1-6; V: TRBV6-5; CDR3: CASSAGIDNSPLHF
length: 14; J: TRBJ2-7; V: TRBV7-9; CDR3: CASSPSGSTYEQYF
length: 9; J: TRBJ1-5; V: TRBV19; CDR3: CAKGDSQGF
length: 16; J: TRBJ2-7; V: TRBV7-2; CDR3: CASSLTRLANSYEQYF
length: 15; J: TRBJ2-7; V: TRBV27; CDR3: CASSRASGIPYEQYF
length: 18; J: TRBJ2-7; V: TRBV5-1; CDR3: CASSLPKPGQEFSYEQYF
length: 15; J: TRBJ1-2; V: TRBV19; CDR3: CASSGRDRGGYGYTF
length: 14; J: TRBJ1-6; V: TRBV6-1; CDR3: CASQTGNYNSPLHF